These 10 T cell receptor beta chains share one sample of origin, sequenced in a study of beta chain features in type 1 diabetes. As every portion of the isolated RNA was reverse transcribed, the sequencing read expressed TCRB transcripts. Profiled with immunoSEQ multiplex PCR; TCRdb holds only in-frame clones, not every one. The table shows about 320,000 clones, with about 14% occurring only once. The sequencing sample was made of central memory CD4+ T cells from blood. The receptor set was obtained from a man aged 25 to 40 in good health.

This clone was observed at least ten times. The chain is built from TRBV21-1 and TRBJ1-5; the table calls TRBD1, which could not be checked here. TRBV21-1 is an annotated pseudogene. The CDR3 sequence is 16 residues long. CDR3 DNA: TGTGCCAGCAGCCGCAAGACAGCTTATAGCAATCAGCCCCAGCATTTT. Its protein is CASSRKTAYSNQPQHF.

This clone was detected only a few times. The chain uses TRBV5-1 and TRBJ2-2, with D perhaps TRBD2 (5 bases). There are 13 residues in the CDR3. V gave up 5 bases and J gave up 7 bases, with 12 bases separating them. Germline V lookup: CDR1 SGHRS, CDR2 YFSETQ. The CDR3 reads CASRLVEGGELFF. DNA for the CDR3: TGCGCCAGCAGACTAGTCGAGGGCGGGGAGCTGTTTTTT.

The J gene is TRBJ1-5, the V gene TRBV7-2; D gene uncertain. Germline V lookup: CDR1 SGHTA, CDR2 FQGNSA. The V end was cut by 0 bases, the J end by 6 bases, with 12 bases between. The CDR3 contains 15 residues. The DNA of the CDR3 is TGTGCCAGCAGCTTAGCCCCCCTCAATGGTCAGCCCCAGCATTTT. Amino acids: CASSLAPLNGQPQHF.

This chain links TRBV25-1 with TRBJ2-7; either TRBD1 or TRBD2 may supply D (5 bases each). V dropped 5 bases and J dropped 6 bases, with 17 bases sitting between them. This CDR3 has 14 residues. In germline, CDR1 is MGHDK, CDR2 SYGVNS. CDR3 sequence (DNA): TGTGCCAGCAGTAGGGACGGGGCTATCGGCGAGCAGTACTTC. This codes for CASSRDGAIGEQYF.

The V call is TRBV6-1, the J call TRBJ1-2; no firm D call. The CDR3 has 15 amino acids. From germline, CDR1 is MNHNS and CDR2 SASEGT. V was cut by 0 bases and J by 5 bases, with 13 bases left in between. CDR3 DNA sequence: TGTGCCAGCAGTGAAGCAACAAGTGGAAGATATGGCTACACCTTC. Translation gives CASSEATSGRYGYTF.

The CDR3 loop is CASSVTGTGGGGYTF. The CDR3 bases are TGTGCCAGCAGCGTCACCGGGACAGGGGGCGGCGGCTACACCTTC. The rearrangement uses TRBV7-2 and TRBJ1-2, with 12 bases fitting TRBD1. V gave up 5 bases and J gave up 8 bases; unmatched junction bases: 9. Germline V gene lookup returns CDR1 SGHTA and CDR2 FQGNSA. The CDR3 has 15 residues.

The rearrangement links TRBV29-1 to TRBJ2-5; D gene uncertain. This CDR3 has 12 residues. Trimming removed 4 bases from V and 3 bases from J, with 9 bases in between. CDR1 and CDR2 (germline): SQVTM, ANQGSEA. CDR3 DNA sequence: TGCAGCGTTGGGGCGATAAAAGAGACCCAGTACTTC. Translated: CSVGAIKETQYF.

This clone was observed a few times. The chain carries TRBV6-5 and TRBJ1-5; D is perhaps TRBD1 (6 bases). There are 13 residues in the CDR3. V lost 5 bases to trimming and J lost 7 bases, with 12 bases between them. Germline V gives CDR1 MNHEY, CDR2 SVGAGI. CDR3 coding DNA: TGTGCCAGCAGTGGGACAACGAGCCAGCCCCAGCATTTT. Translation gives CASSGTTSQPQHF.

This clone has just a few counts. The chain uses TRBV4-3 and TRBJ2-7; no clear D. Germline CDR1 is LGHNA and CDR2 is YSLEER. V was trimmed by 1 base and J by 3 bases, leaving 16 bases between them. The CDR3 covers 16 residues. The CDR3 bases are TGCGCCAGCAGCCAAGCATCGAATATGGCGTACTACGAGCAGTACTTC. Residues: CASSQASNMAYYEQYF.

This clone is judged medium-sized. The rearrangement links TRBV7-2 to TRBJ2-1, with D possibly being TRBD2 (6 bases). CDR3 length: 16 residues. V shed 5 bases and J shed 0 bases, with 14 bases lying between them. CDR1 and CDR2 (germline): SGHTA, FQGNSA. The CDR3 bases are TGTGCCAGCAGCCCGACCGGGGGTACCTCCTACAATGAGCAGTTCTTC. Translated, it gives CASSPTGGTSYNEQFF.